Listed below are T cell receptor beta chains from one sample, sequenced in a study of blood T cell repertoires in COVID-19. Profiled with immunoSEQ multiplex PCR; TCRdb holds only in-frame clones, not every one. This table holds about 56,000 clones, 85% to 90% found once. The sequencing input was peripheral blood. The source of these receptors is a woman in her fifties or sixties with COVID-19, enrolled during active disease. Both conserved end residues are trimmed from each CDR3. The order of the fields is V gene, clone size, J gene, CDR3 protein. Clone size appears in some rows only: once, few, many, or a class for an expanded clone.

TRBV27	-	TRBJ2-7	ASPLHLATYEQY
TRBV9	-	TRBJ1-2	ASSPRTGGDYGYT
TRBV7-2	-	TRBJ1-1	ASSFREGGEAF
TRBV6-2/TRBV6-3	-	TRBJ2-2	ASRPGGIGTGELF
TRBV7-2	-	TRBJ2-7	ASTPGTGFSYEQY
TRBV2	-	TRBJ2-5	ASTYGTDSQY
TRBV28	once	TRBJ2-3	ASLGQGASDTQY
TRBV12-3/TRBV12-4	few	TRBJ1-1	ASSLWGETEAF
TRBV10-3	-	TRBJ1-2	ASGTGALHYGYT
TRBV13	-	TRBJ1-2	ASSLNQSPGYT
TRBV7-2	-	TRBJ1-1	ASSLGIDSPEAF
TRBV6-5	-	TRBJ1-5	ASSLRSNQPQH
TRBV21-1	-	TRBJ2-7	ASRTGERSYEQY
TRBV5-1	-	TRBJ2-1	ASSGTSGANEQF
TRBV29-1	-	TRBJ2-1	SVEGLRGSRNEQF
TRBV6-5	-	TRBJ2-3	ASKTSRFTDTQY
TRBV30	few	TRBJ1-5	AWSEQGRDQPQH
TRBV6-5	-	TRBJ1-1	ASRPQGYTEAF
TRBV10-3	-	TRBJ2-6	AIRDREAGANVLT
TRBV15	-	TRBJ2-7	ATSSGTFRDRGPGSYEQY
TRBV28	-	TRBJ1-2	ASSQGTVLLGYT
TRBV4-3	-	TRBJ2-2	ASSQDPVQGLNTGELF
TRBV29-1	once	TRBJ2-6	SVGEAGGGANVLT
TRBV19	-	TRBJ2-1	ASSIRLAGFSYNEQF
TRBV6-1	-	TRBJ1-5	ASSEWGDSNQPQH
TRBV30	-	TRBJ2-7	AWNPQGNTYEQY
TRBV27	-	TRBJ2-1	ASSLSLADLYNEQF
TRBV9	-	TRBJ2-5	ASSVDPTIRETQY
TRBV6-5	-	TRBJ2-1	ASSQLANNEQF
TRBV29-1	-	TRBJ2-4	SVEDWGQLAKNIQY
TRBV3-1/TRBV3-2	-	TRBJ1-2	ASSQGQGRNYGYT
TRBV5-1	few	TRBJ2-3	ASSFEGDTQY
TRBV7-8	-	TRBJ1-2	ASSLDINYGYT
TRBV7-2	-	TRBJ2-7	ASSTGGGSIEQY
TRBV6-5	-	TRBJ2-7	ASRYPAGGMYEQY
TRBV28	-	TRBJ2-7	ASSSGPGSDEQY
TRBV19	-	TRBJ2-7	ASSLSGTGGHEQY
TRBV4-1	-	TRBJ1-6	ASSQFLWDRGNSPLH
TRBV3-1/TRBV3-2	-	TRBJ2-5	ASSQSGSGETQY
TRBV4-2	-	TRBJ2-5	ASSQDLLAGDREETQY
TRBV7-8	-	TRBJ1-2	ASSRGGDGYT
TRBV6-5	-	TRBJ2-5	ASVRPGGLETQY
TRBV5-6	once	TRBJ1-1	ASSFGEGGTEAF
TRBV27	-	TRBJ1-2	ASSLWAGGAGGYT
TRBV19	-	TRBJ1-4	ASSTPLLGTGNEKLF
TRBV27	once	TRBJ2-1	ASSLYVLAGTYNEQF
TRBV2	once	TRBJ2-1	ASTVVSSYNEQF
TRBV10-3	-	TRBJ1-2	AITPGHRGSLGYT
TRBV21-1	once	TRBJ1-5	ASTPLTANQPQH
TRBV2	-	TRBJ1-4	ASSEGGTGGEKLF